These 19 T cell receptor beta chains were all obtained from the same sample, sequenced in a study of blood T cell repertoires in COVID-19. The method was immunoSEQ multiplex PCR; TCRdb's version includes in-frame clones alone and lacks a portion of them. This sample has about 190,000 clones, with about 80% found just once. Sequences were obtained from PBMCs or T cells enriched from blood (not recorded which). These receptors were obtained from a woman between 55 and 75 years old with acute COVID-19.

The rearrangement uses TRBV19 and TRBJ1-2; D might be TRBD1 (6 bases). V lost 10 bases to trimming and J lost 4 bases, with 16 bases between them. This CDR3 is 13 amino acids long. Germline V CDR1 and CDR2: LNHDA, SQIVND (reference sequence). The CDR3 sequence is CATSRRDTYGYTF. For the CDR3, the DNA is TGTGCCACCTCCCGCCGGGACACCTATGGCTACACCTTC.

There are a few counts of this clone. The V gene is TRBV7-9, the J gene TRBJ1-2; D ambiguous. V lost 3 bases and J 1 base, leaving 9 bases between the germline ends. The CDR3 runs 14 residues. CDR1 and CDR2 from the germline V gene are SEHNR and FQNEAQ (reference sequence). CDR3 DNA: TGTGCCAGCAGCTTGAACAGTATTAACTATGGCTACACCTTC. Its translation: CASSLNSINYGYTF.

The chain carries TRBV7-2 and TRBJ1-1; 8 nucleotides align to TRBD1. The V gene end was trimmed by 1 base and the J gene end by 6 bases; junction bases not matched to a gene: 4. CDR1 and CDR2 (germline): SGHTA, FQGNSA. This CDR3 is 14 amino acids long. The CDR3 DNA reads TGTGCCAGCAGCTTAGGGACAGGGCACCCTGAAGCTTTCTTT. This translates into CASSLGTGHPEAFF.

The J gene is TRBJ2-2, the V gene TRBV7-2, with TRBD2 as a possible D gene (5 bases). Germline V gene data show CDR1 as SGHTA and CDR2 as FQGNSA. The ends were cut back, 6 bases at V and 3 bases at J, with 17 bases in the middle. The CDR3 covers 16 residues. In nucleotides, the CDR3 is TGTGCCAGCAGACCGTCGAGCGGCCATTACACCGGGGAGCTGTTTTTT. Its translation: CASRPSSGHYTGELFF.

The sample holds many counts of this clone. This rearrangement joins TRBV5-1 to TRBJ2-3, with a tentative D call TRBD1 (5 bases). This CDR3 has 16 residues. Germline V gene lookup returns CDR1 SGHRS and CDR2 YFSETQ. V gave up 0 bases and J gave up 2 bases, with 13 bases separating them. Written as DNA, the CDR3 is TGCGCCAGCAGCTTGGGGTGGGGCGCCCTCACAGATACGCAGTATTTT. The encoded protein is CASSLGWGALTDTQYF.

CDR3 loop: CASSYSGGGTTEAFF. The DNA for the CDR3 is TGTGCCAGCAGTTACTCGGGTGGGGGGACCACTGAAGCTTTCTTT. This chain uses TRBV6-2 or TRBV6-3 with TRBJ1-1, with TRBD1 as a possible D gene (5 bases). CDR1 is MNHEY and CDR2 is SVGEGT in the germline V gene. The V end lost 0 bases, the J end lost 4 bases, and 12 bases lay between the germline ends. This CDR3 spans 15 amino acids.

The DNA for the CDR3 is TGCGCCAGCAGGGGGGGGTGGGAGAACACTGAAGCTTTCTTT. Its protein is CASRGGWENTEAFF. V gene TRBV10-2 combines with J gene TRBJ1-1; D is possibly TRBD1 (5 bases). V was pared by 6 bases and J by 1 base, with 12 bases between. Germline CDR1 and CDR2: WSHSY and SAAADI. The CDR3 length is 14 residues.

With regard to this clone: This CDR3 is also generated by other DNA sequences in the sample. The V call is TRBV10-1, the J call TRBJ2-2; D is unresolved. The CDR3 length is 14 residues. V gave up 3 bases and J gave up 1 base, with 6 bases separating them. Germline loops: CDR1 WNHNN, CDR2 SYGVQD (reference sequence). CDR3 loop: CASSETVNTGELFF. The CDR3 bases are TGCGCCAGCAGTGAAACGGTGAACACCGGGGAGCTGTTTTTT.

The chain employs TRBV5-6 and TRBJ1-3; no reliable D call. Germline CDR1 reads SGHDT; CDR2 reads YYEEEE. Between the trimmed V and J ends, which lost 2 bases and 0 bases, there was a span of 6 bases. There are 14 residues in the CDR3. CDR3 sequence (DNA): TGTGCCAGCAGCTTAGAACACTCTGGAAACACCATATATTTT. Translating gives CASSLEHSGNTIYF.

The genes are TRBV6-6 and TRBJ1-4; D call uncertain. V gave up 2 bases and J gave up 5 bases, with 6 bases separating them. Germline CDR1 reads MNHNY; CDR2 reads SVGAGI (reference sequence). The CDR3 totals 13 residues. The CDR3 region has the DNA TGTGCCAGCAGTTACCCCAGGAATGAAAAACTGTTTTTT. This gives the protein CASSYPRNEKLFF.

The chain has TRBV30 and TRBJ2-1; TRBD2 agrees at 7 bases. Trimming removed 3 bases from V and 5 bases from J; junction bases left unmatched: 7. Germline-derived CDR1 and CDR2 are GTSNPN and SVGIG (reference sequence). This CDR3 has 14 residues. The CDR3 loop reads CAWRGERGHNEQFF. CDR3 coding DNA: TGTGCCTGGAGGGGCGAGCGGGGACACAATGAGCAGTTCTTC. The whole variable domain, filled in from reference TRBV30 and TRBJ2-1, reads SQTIHQWPATLVQPVGSPLSLECTVEGTSNPNLYWYRQAAGRGLQLLFYSVGIGQISSEVPQNLSASRPQDRQFILSSKKLLLSDSGFYLCAWRGERGHNEQFFGPGTRLTVL.

The chain is built from TRBV6-5 and TRBJ1-6; 8 bases fit TRBD1. Germline V lookup: CDR1 MNHEY, CDR2 SVGAGI. V shed 9 bases, J shed 10 bases, and the junction held 14 bases outside the gene matches. This CDR3 comprises 15 residues. The CDR3 bases are TGTGCCAGTAACACCGGGGAAACAGGGGGATCACCCCTCCACTTT. Its protein product is CASNTGETGGSPLHF.

The chain carries TRBV5-1 and TRBJ2-7; D remains ambiguous. CDR3 size: 16 residues. The V end was cut by 0 bases, the J end by 6 bases, with 19 bases between. Germline-derived CDR1 and CDR2 are SGHRS and YFSETQ. The CDR3 protein is CASSLGVAAPSSEQYF. The CDR3 coding sequence is TGCGCCAGCAGCTTGGGAGTAGCCGCCCCATCGTCCGAGCAGTACTTC.

V and J are TRBV4-3 and TRBJ2-2; D is uncertain. Germline V gene sequence: CDR1 LGHNA, CDR2 YSLEER. Trimming removed 0 bases at V and 0 bases at J, with 11 bases between. The CDR3 runs 17 residues. The CDR3: CASSQDYVAANTGELFF. DNA for the CDR3: TGCGCCAGCAGCCAAGATTACGTGGCAGCGAACACCGGGGAGCTGTTTTTT.

The chain employs TRBV28 and TRBJ1-2; 9 bases map to TRBD1. Germline loops: CDR1 MDHEN, CDR2 SYDVKM. V gave up 5 bases and J gave up 0 bases; unmatched junction bases: 13. The CDR3 length is 18 residues. In DNA form, the CDR3 reads TGTGCCAGCAGTGATATCACAGGGGGCGCAGCTTCTAACTATGGCTACACCTTC. The encoded protein is CASSDITGGAASNYGYTF.

This chain links TRBV4-1 with TRBJ1-2, with D maybe TRBD1 (5 bases). The V end was cut by 4 bases, the J end by 3 bases, with 21 bases between. The CDR3 has 17 amino acids. The germline V gene has CDR1 MGHRA and CDR2 YSYEKL. This CDR3 is CASSRWTRKGDHYGYTF. Here the CDR3 DNA reads TGCGCCAGCAGCCGATGGACACGGAAAGGGGATCACTATGGCTACACCTTC.

This clone has only a few counts. The chain employs TRBV3-1 (or the pseudogene TRBV3-2) and TRBJ2-1; D remains unclear. The CDR3 loop spans 12 amino acids. V was pared by 3 bases and J by 7 bases, with 7 bases between. Looked up from germline, CDR1 is LGHDT and CDR2 is YNNKEL (reference sequence). This chain's CDR3 is CASSQYRNEQFF. The CDR3, as DNA: TGTGCCAGCAGCCAGTATAGAAATGAGCAGTTCTTC.

This clone was seen once. The V and J genes are TRBV25-1 and TRBJ1-2; 8 bases match TRBD1. Germline CDR1 is MGHDK and CDR2 is SYGVNS. Germline trimming cut 8 bases from V and 8 bases from J; bases unmatched to any gene: 7. There are 12 residues in the CDR3. CDR3 protein: CASGQGAWGYTF. In DNA form, the CDR3 reads TGTGCCAGCGGCCAGGGGGCATGGGGCTACACCTTC.

This chain uses TRBV24-1 with TRBJ2-7, with 10 bases lining up with TRBD1. The junction had 5 bases not matched to a gene; V was cut back by 5 bases and J by 2 bases. The CDR3 covers 15 residues. Germline CDR1 KGHDR, CDR2 SFDVKD. The CDR3 here is CATSGGTGDTYEQYF. In DNA form, the CDR3 reads TGTGCCACCAGTGGTGGGACAGGGGATACCTACGAGCAGTACTTC.